One and the same sample provided the 17 T cell receptor beta chains below, sequenced in a study of cytomegalovirus exposure and HLA in healthy donors (dated by TCRdb to the late 2010s). The library relied on the immunoSEQ multiplex PCR assay. For the multiplex PCR, a mixture combining 60 forward primers for TCR Vbeta segments and 13 reverse primers for TCR Jbeta segments was used. The table was pulled from immuneACCESS by TCRdb, which kept in-frame rearrangements only. Such tables lose some clones; where checked, under half of the loss comes from unresolved V genes, and the rest has no known cause. The sample table records under 250,000 clones; nearly 80% of these occur just once. The ten top clones hold roughly 1.9% of the sample. The sample consisted of PBMCs. Receptor source: a male donor in good health and CMV-seronegative.

In its sample, this clone was seen a few times. This sequence joins TRBV7-2 and TRBJ2-3; 11 bases are a match to TRBD2. The CDR3 spans 18 residues. CDR1 is SGHTA, CDR2 FQGNSA, per germline. J lost 0 bases, V lost 2 bases, and 7 bases had no gene match. As DNA, the CDR3 is TGTGCCAGCAGCTTATGGGCGACTAGCGGGACAAGCACAGATACGCAGTATTTT. Translation: CASSLWATSGTSTDTQYF.

This rearrangement joins TRBV10-3 to TRBJ2-5; TRBD2 matches 14 bases. V lost 6 bases, J lost 4 bases, and 10 bases stayed unmatched. Germline V gene data show CDR1 as ENHRY and CDR2 as SYGVKD. The CDR3 runs to 17 residues. The CDR3 DNA reads TGTGCCATCAGCGATACGACTAGCGGGGGGGCGGTAGAGACCCAGTACTTC. Protein sequence: CAISDTTSGGAVETQYF.

The J gene is TRBJ2-3, the V gene TRBV15, with 9 bases lining up with TRBD2. This CDR3 region has 20 residues. V lost 1 base to trimming and J lost 2 bases; unmatched junction nucleotides: 16. CDR1 and CDR2 from the germline V gene are LNHNV and YYDKDF (reference sequence). The CDR3 DNA reads as TGTGCCACCAGCAGAGCACGGGGGGCAGCCGGGACTAGCCTCACAGATACGCAGTATTTT. Translating it yields CATSRARGAAGTSLTDTQYF.

CDR3 protein: CASSMGGGESNQPQHF. The CDR3 nucleotides read TGTGCCAGTAGTATGGGGGGGGGCGAAAGCAATCAGCCCCAGCATTTT. V usage is TRBV19 and J usage is TRBJ1-5; weak D call: TRBD1 (6 bases). The CDR3 totals 16 residues. Germline CDR1 and CDR2: LNHDA and SQIVND (reference sequence). The ends were cut back, 3 bases at V and 1 base at J, with 13 bases in the middle.

This chain joins TRBV28 and TRBJ1-1; 7 nucleotides match TRBD1. Trimming cost V 4 bases and J 5 bases; bases outside gene matches: 7. CDR3 length equals 14 residues. Germline V gene lookup returns CDR1 MDHEN and CDR2 SYDVKM. CDR3 nucleotides: TGTGCCAGCAGTTCTCAAGGGGGCGGGACTGAAGCTTTCTTT. It is translated as CASSSQGGGTEAFF.

This clone showed up just a few times. The chain recombines TRBV9 with TRBJ2-2; D is undetermined. This CDR3 comprises 11 residues. V lost 4 bases and J lost 6, with 4 bases in between. Germline V gives CDR1 SGDLS, CDR2 YYNGEE. The CDR3 DNA sequence: TGTGCCAGCAGCCTACCCGGGGAGCTGTTTTTT. Residues: CASSLPGELFF.

The chain links TRBV4-2 to TRBJ1-5; 8 positions agree with TRBD1. The CDR3 runs 15 residues. Germline lookup yields CDR1 LGHNA and CDR2 YNFKEQ. After removal of 0 bases from V and 6 bases from J, the junction contained 4 bases not matched to a gene. Here the CDR3 DNA reads TGTGCCAGCAGCCAAGAGACAGGGGTGGGTCAGCCCCAGCATTTT. The encoded protein is CASSQETGVGQPQHF.

This rearrangement joins TRBV4-3 to TRBJ2-2, with 7 bases matching TRBD1. The germline CDR1 and CDR2 sequences are LGHNA and YSLEER. The CDR3 has 17 residues. With V trimmed by 4 bases and J by 1 base, 9 bases remained unmatched. The CDR3 region is CASSPPNAGGNTGELFF. In DNA form, the CDR3 reads TGCGCCAGCAGCCCGCCCAATGCAGGGGGGAACACCGGGGAGCTGTTTTTT.

The V gene is TRBV4-1, the J gene TRBJ2-5; D remains ambiguous. The CDR3 is 15 amino acids. Germline CDR1 and CDR2: MGHRA and YSYEKL. V shed 1 base and J shed 2 bases, with 11 bases lying between them. CDR3 DNA: TGCGCCAGCAGCCAAGGCTTTAGTAGTCAAGAGACCCAGTACTTC. This gives the protein CASSQGFSSQETQYF.

This clone was detected only once. In nucleotides, the CDR3 is TGTGCCAGCAGTGCCCTACAGGGGGGGGGCACAGATACGCAGTATTTT. Its translation: CASSALQGGGTDTQYF. The V call is TRBV2, the J call TRBJ2-3, with a possible D match to TRBD1 (8 bases). The CDR3 is made up of 16 amino acids. CDR1 is SNHLY, CDR2 FYNNEI, per germline. The V end lost 4 bases, the J end lost 1 base, and 15 bases lay between the germline ends.

V usage is TRBV25-1 and J usage is TRBJ1-6, with D possibly TRBD1 on 5 matching bases. V was cut by 5 bases and J by 7 bases, with 15 bases left in between. This CDR3 has 15 amino acids. Per the germline V gene, CDR1 is MGHDK and CDR2 is SYGVNS. The CDR3 sequence: CASSFSTGGNSPLHF. The CDR3 DNA is TGTGCCAGCAGTTTCTCAACCGGGGGAAATTCACCCCTCCACTTT.

J is TRBJ1-5 and V is TRBV9; 7 bases are shared with TRBD1. Germline CDR1 reads SGDLS; CDR2 reads YYNGEE. The CDR3 is 15 amino acids. The V segment lost 3 bases and the J segment 3 bases; nucleotides outside the gene matches: 6. CDR3 nucleotides: TGTGCCAGCAGCGACACAGGGGACCCCAATCAGCCCCAGCATTTT. As protein: CASSDTGDPNQPQHF.

The V call is TRBV28, the J call TRBJ1-6; D unresolved. The CDR3 length is 13 residues. V shed 6 bases and J shed 13 bases, with 16 bases lying between them. Germline CDR1 MDHEN, CDR2 SYDVKM. Written as DNA, the CDR3 is TGTGCCAGCAGCGTGGCGGCTTCTGGGCCCCTCCACTTT. Translated, it gives CASSVAASGPLHF.

V is TRBV5-1 and J is TRBJ1-4, with D possibly being TRBD1 (6 bases). V lost 4 bases to trimming and J lost 0 bases, with 10 bases between them. The germline V gene has CDR1 SGHRS and CDR2 YFSETQ. There are 15 residues in the CDR3. DNA for the CDR3: TGCGCCAGCAGCAATACAGGGACAACTAATGAAAAACTGTTTTTT. Its protein product is CASSNTGTTNEKLFF.

This chain links TRBV5-4 with TRBJ2-3; 7 nucleotides agree with TRBD1. This CDR3 region has 14 residues. Germline V gene lookup returns CDR1 SGHNT and CDR2 YYREEE (reference sequence). V lost 3 bases and J lost 2; bases outside the gene matches: 3. CDR3 protein: CASSSGQYTDTQYF. CDR3 in DNA: TGTGCCAGCAGCTCGGGACAGTACACAGATACGCAGTATTTT.

The chain carries TRBV25-1 and TRBJ2-1, with a tentative D call TRBD1 (5 bases). The CDR3 is 14 amino acids. Germline V gene lookup returns CDR1 MGHDK and CDR2 SYGVNS. The ends were cut back, 3 bases at V and 6 bases at J, with 12 bases in the middle. This CDR3 is CASSDSGRLNEQFF. CDR3 DNA: TGTGCCAGCAGTGACTCAGGGCGTCTCAATGAGCAGTTCTTC.

J is TRBJ1-2 and V is TRBV6-6, with 7 bases matching TRBD1. Trimming at V came to 6 bases and at J to 0 bases, leaving 10 bases not matched to a gene. The CDR3 covers 16 residues. Germline V gives CDR1 MNHNY, CDR2 SVGAGI (reference sequence). The CDR3 DNA follows: TGTGCCAGCAGCCCCCGAACCGGGACAGCTAACTATGGCTACACCTTC. Its protein product is CASSPRTGTANYGYTF.